The rows below give T cell receptor beta chains drawn from one sample of a study of T-cell reconstitution after alpha-beta-depleted transplantation in children. TCRdb re-called the PCR reads through MiXCR, storing one row per CDR3 protein. The table has fewer than 20,000 distinct CDR3 sequences, approximately 5.5% seen once; the top ten hold under 8%. The sequencing here drew on PBMCs, taken before TCRalphabeta/CD19-depleted stem cell transplant. The receptors were sampled from a boy aged 5-17 years with acute lymphoblastic leukemia, due to receive a stem cell transplant. CDR3s include the opening cysteine and the closing phenylalanine or tryptophan. The D gene is left open where the match is weak. Some rows have no size entry. The others give once, few or many, or a class for an expanded clone.

v_call: TRBV7-2
clone_size: many
j_call: TRBJ2-2
d_call: -
cdr3_aa: CASSGRVDTGELFF
cdr3_nt: TGTGCCAGCAGTGGGAGAGTCGACACCGGGGAGCTGTTTTTT

v_call: TRBV12-3/TRBV12-4
clone_size: many
j_call: TRBJ1-5
d_call: TRBD1
cdr3_aa: CASRATGGPIIGQPQHF
cdr3_nt: TGTGCCAGCAGAGCGACAGGGGGCCCAATCATTGGTCAGCCCCAGCATTTT

v_call: TRBV4-3
clone_size: many
j_call: TRBJ1-3
d_call: -
cdr3_aa: CASSQLGGNSGNTIYF
cdr3_nt: TGCGCCAGCAGCCAACTCGGGGGGAACTCTGGAAACACCATATATTTT

v_call: TRBV20-1
clone_size: -
j_call: TRBJ2-1
d_call: TRBD2
cdr3_aa: CCARDLGLAGGLYNEQFF
cdr3_nt: TGCTGCGCTAGAGATTTGGGACTAGCGGGAGGGCTCTACAATGAGCAGTTCTTC

v_call: TRBV4-2
clone_size: many
j_call: TRBJ2-1
d_call: -
cdr3_aa: CASSQDSGDEQFF
cdr3_nt: TGTGCCAGCAGCCAAGACTCGGGGGATGAGCAGTTCTTC

v_call: TRBV12-3/TRBV12-4
clone_size: medium-sized
j_call: TRBJ2-1
d_call: -
cdr3_aa: CASSLLPVLEQFF
cdr3_nt: TGTGCCAGCAGTTTACTCCCCGTCCTTGAGCAGTTCTTC

v_call: TRBV19
clone_size: -
j_call: TRBJ1-3
d_call: -
cdr3_aa: CASSISLSGNTIYF
cdr3_nt: TGTGCCAGTAGTATAAGCCTCTCTGGAAACACCATATATTTT

v_call: TRBV11-2
clone_size: many
j_call: TRBJ2-5
d_call: TRBD1
cdr3_aa: CASSLERIQGLKETQYF
cdr3_nt: TGTGCCAGCAGCTTAGAGCGGATACAGGGGCTTAAAGAGACCCAGTACTTC

v_call: TRBV6-6
clone_size: many
j_call: TRBJ2-3
d_call: -
cdr3_aa: CASRISTDTQYF
cdr3_nt: TGTGCCAGCAGAATAAGCACAGATACGCAGTATTTT

v_call: TRBV11-2
clone_size: many
j_call: TRBJ2-1
d_call: -
cdr3_aa: CASSLPGQREEQFF
cdr3_nt: TGTGCCAGCAGCTTACCCGGACAAAGAGAGGAGCAGTTCTTC

v_call: TRBV7-9
clone_size: medium-sized
j_call: TRBJ1-2
d_call: TRBD1
cdr3_aa: CASSSQTGTAYGYTF
cdr3_nt: TGTGCCAGCAGCTCACAAACCGGGACAGCTTATGGCTACACCTTC

v_call: TRBV4-3
clone_size: many
j_call: TRBJ1-2
d_call: TRBD1
cdr3_aa: CASSLRQGEGAYGYTF
cdr3_nt: TGCGCCAGCAGCCTTAGACAGGGAGAGGGTGCCTATGGCTACACCTTC

v_call: TRBV3-1
clone_size: many
j_call: TRBJ2-1
d_call: TRBD1
cdr3_aa: CASSQFGKGTGGNEQFF
cdr3_nt: TGTGCCAGCAGCCAATTCGGCAAGGGGACAGGGGGCAATGAGCAGTTCTTC

v_call: TRBV5-4
clone_size: medium-sized
j_call: TRBJ2-2
d_call: -
cdr3_aa: CASRRYSNTGELFF
cdr3_nt: TGTGCCAGCAGGAGATATTCGAACACCGGGGAGCTGTTTTTT

v_call: TRBV23-1
clone_size: few
j_call: TRBJ1-2
d_call: -
cdr3_aa: CASSQCYTYYGYTF
cdr3_nt: TGCGCCAGCAGTCAATGCTACACTTACTATGGCTACACCTTC

v_call: TRBV4-3
clone_size: many
j_call: TRBJ1-5
d_call: -
cdr3_aa: CASSPSEGNSNQPQHF
cdr3_nt: TGCGCCAGCAGCCCCTCGGAGGGGAATAGCAATCAGCCCCAGCATTTT

v_call: TRBV27
clone_size: many
j_call: TRBJ2-1
d_call: TRBD2
cdr3_aa: CASRGSGGAGNEQFF
cdr3_nt: TGTGCCAGCAGGGGTAGCGGGGGGGCGGGCAATGAGCAGTTCTTC

v_call: TRBV2
clone_size: many
j_call: TRBJ1-2
d_call: -
cdr3_aa: CASSEETANYGYTF
cdr3_nt: TGTGCCAGCAGTGAAGAGACAGCTAACTATGGCTACACCTTC

v_call: TRBV6-4
clone_size: many
j_call: TRBJ2-1
d_call: -
cdr3_aa: CASSDSWVRKSNEQFF
cdr3_nt: TGTGCCAGCAGTGACTCCTGGGTCAGGAAGAGCAATGAGCAGTTCTTC

v_call: TRBV7-2
clone_size: many
j_call: TRBJ2-5
d_call: -
cdr3_aa: CASSLQAQETQYF
cdr3_nt: TGTGCCAGCAGCCTCCAGGCCCAAGAGACCCAGTACTTC

v_call: TRBV27
clone_size: many
j_call: TRBJ1-4
d_call: -
cdr3_aa: CASRRNAPGTNEKLFF
cdr3_nt: TGTGCCAGCAGGCGAAACGCCCCTGGAACTAATGAAAAACTGTTTTTT

v_call: TRBV5-5
clone_size: medium-sized
j_call: TRBJ2-2
d_call: -
cdr3_aa: CASSSRDTNTGELFF
cdr3_nt: TGTGCCAGCAGCTCCAGGGATACGAACACCGGGGAGCTGTTTTTT

v_call: TRBV6-1
clone_size: medium-sized
j_call: TRBJ2-3
d_call: TRBD1
cdr3_aa: CASSKDRGADTQYF
cdr3_nt: TGTGCCAGCAGTAAGGACAGGGGCGCAGATACGCAGTATTTT

v_call: TRBV12-3/TRBV12-4
clone_size: many
j_call: TRBJ2-1
d_call: -
cdr3_aa: CTISLRFGTVSSYNEQFF
cdr3_nt: TGTACCATCAGTTTAAGGTTCGGAACAGTCAGCTCCTACAATGAGCAGTTCTTC

v_call: TRBV6-5
clone_size: many
j_call: TRBJ2-3
d_call: -
cdr3_aa: CASSLQGTDTQYF
cdr3_nt: TGTGCCAGCAGTTTACAGGGCACAGATACGCAGTATTTT

v_call: TRBV20-1
clone_size: medium-sized
j_call: TRBJ1-5
d_call: -
cdr3_aa: CSADRPNQPQHF
cdr3_nt: TGCAGTGCTGACAGGCCTAATCAGCCCCAGCATTTT

v_call: TRBV28
clone_size: few
j_call: TRBJ1-1
d_call: -
cdr3_aa: CASGAVTEAFF
cdr3_nt: TGTGCCAGCGGGGCCGTCACTGAAGCTTTCTTT

v_call: TRBV7-2
clone_size: many
j_call: TRBJ2-1
d_call: TRBD2
cdr3_aa: CASSSRGLAGNEQFF
cdr3_nt: TGTGCCAGCAGCTCTAGAGGACTAGCCGGGAATGAGCAGTTCTTC

v_call: TRBV20-1
clone_size: medium-sized
j_call: TRBJ1-1
d_call: -
cdr3_aa: CSASYYTEAFF
cdr3_nt: TGCAGTGCTAGTTACTACACTGAAGCTTTCTTT